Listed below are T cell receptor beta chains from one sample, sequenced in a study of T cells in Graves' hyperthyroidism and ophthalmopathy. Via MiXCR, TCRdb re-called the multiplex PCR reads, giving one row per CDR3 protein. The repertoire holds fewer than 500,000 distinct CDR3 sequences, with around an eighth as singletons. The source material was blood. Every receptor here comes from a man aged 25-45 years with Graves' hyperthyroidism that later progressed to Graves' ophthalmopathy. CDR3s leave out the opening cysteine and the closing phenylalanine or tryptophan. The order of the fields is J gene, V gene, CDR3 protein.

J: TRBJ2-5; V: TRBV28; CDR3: ASSSGDRGYQETQY
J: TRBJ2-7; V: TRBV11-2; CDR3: ASSFGQELSYEQY
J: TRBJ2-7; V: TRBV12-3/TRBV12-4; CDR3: ASSSTGPEDEQY
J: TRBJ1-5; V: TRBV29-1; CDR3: SVIENPNQPQH
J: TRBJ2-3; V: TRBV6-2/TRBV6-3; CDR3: ASGLAGIADTQY
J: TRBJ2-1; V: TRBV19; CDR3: ASSMGGAGNEQF
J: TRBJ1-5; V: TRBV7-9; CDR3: ASSQGHFDQPQH
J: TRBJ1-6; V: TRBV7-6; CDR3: ASSLRGRADNSPLH
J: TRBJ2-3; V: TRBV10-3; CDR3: AISESGGGRDTQY
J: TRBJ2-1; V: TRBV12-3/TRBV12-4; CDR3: ASSPPGGDNEQF
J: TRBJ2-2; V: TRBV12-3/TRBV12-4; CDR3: ASSRQGTGELF
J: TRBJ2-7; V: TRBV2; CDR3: ASSEGGIAYEQY
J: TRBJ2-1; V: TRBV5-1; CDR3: ASSAGVGARNEQF
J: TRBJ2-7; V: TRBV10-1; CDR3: ASSLAGGDEQY
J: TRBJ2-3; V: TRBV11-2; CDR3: ASSLGAGRSADTQG
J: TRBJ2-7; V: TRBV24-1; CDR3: ATSDPGQGVYEQY
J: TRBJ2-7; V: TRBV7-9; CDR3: ASSPPSVAGREQY
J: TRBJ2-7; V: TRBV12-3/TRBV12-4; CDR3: ASSLRAPLSFEQY
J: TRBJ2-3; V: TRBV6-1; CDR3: ASRASGGLTDTQY
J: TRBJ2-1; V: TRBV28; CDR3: ASSTGTRDNEQF
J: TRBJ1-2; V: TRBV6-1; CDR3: ASSPDANYGYT
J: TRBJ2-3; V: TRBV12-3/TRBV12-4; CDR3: ASTLDRGPSTDTQY
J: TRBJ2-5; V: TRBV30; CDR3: AWSPRLARNQETQY
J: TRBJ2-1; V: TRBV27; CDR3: ASSVLRGQGLDNEQF
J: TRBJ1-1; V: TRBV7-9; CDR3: ASSSGSFTEAF
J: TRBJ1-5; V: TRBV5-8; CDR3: ASSLVEGYDQPQH
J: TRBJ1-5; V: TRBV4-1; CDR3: ASSQVPFNQPQH
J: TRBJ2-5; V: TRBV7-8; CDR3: ASSPPSSGAQETQY
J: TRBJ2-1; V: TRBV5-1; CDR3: ASSLEVRNEQF
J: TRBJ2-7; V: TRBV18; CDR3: ASSLTRGEQY
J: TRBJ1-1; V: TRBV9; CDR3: ASSEFGTGDQAF
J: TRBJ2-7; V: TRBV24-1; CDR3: ATSDLHGWSSYEQY
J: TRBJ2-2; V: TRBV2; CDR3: ASSPRADGELF
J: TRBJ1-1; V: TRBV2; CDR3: ASSGVRGGEGNTEAF
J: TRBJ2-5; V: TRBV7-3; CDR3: ASSEAPGGAETQY
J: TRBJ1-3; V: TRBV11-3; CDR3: ASSLEGSTIY
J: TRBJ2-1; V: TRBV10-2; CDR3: ASSELPGGYNEQF
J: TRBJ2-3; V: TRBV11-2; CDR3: ASSLGLAGGPDTQY
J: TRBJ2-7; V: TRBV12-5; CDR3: ASGTTIYEQY
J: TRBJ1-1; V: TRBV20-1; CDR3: RPLPTGRSDTEAF
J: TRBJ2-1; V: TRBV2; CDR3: ASSRGGAGNEQF
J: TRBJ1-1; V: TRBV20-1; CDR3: SALYSWGGTEAF
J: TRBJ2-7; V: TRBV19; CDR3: ASSLPGQAAYEQY